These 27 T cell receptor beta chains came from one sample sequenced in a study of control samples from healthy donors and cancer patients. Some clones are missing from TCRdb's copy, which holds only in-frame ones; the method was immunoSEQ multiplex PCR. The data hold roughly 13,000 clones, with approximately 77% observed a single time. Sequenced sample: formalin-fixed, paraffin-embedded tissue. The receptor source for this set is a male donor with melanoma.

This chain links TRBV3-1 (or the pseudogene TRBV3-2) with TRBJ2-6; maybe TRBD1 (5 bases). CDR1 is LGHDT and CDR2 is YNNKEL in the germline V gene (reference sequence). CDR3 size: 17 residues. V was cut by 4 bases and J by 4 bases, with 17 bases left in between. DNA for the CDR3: TGTGCCAGCAGCCCAAGAGAGCAGGGCTTAGGGGCCAACGTCCTGACTTTC. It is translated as CASSPREQGLGANVLTF.

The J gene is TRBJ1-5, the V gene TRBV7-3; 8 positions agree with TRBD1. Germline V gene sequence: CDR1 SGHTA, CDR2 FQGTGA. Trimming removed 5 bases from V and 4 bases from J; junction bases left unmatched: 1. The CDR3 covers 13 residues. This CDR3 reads CASSQGANQPQHF. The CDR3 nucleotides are TGTGCCAGCAGCCAGGGGGCTAATCAGCCCCAGCATTTT.

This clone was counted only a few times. CDR3 amino acids: CASSIRGGATDTQYF. The DNA for the CDR3 is TGTGCCAGTAGTATTCGCGGGGGGGCGACAGATACGCAGTATTTT. The rearrangement links TRBV19 to TRBJ2-3; 9 positions match TRBD2. Germline loops: CDR1 LNHDA, CDR2 SQIVND (reference sequence). The CDR3 contains 15 residues. Trimming removed 3 bases from V and 3 bases from J; junction bases left unmatched: 4.

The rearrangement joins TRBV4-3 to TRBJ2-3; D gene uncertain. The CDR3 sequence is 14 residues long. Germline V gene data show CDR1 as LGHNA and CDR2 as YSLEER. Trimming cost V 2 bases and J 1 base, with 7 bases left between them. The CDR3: CASSQRVGTDTQYF. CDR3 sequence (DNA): TGCGCCAGCAGCCAAAGGGTTGGCACAGATACGCAGTATTTT.

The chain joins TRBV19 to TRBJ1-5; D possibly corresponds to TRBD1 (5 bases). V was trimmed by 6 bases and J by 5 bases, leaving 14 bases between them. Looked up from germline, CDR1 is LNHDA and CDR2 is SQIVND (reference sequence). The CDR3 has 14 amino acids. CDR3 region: CASSWGGDDQPQHF. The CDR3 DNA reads TGTGCCAGTAGCTGGGGAGGGGACGATCAGCCCCAGCATTTT.

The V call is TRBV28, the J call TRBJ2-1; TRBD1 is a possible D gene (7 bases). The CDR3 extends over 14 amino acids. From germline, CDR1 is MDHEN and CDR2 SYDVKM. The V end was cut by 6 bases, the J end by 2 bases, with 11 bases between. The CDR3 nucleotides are TGTGCCAGCAGATCAGGGGGGACCTACAATGAGCAGTTCTTC. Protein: CASRSGGTYNEQFF. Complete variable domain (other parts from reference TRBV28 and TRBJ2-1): DVKVTQSSRYLVKRTGEKVFLECVQDMDHENMFWYRQDPGLGLRLIYFSYDVKMKEKGDIPEGYSVSREKKERFSLILESASTNQTSMYLCASRSGGTYNEQFFGPGTRLTVL.

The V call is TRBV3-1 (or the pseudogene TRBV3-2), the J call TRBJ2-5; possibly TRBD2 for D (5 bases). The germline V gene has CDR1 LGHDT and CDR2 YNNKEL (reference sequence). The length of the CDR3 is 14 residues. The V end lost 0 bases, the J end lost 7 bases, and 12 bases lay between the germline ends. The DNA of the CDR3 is TGTGCCAGCAGCCAAGATGGAGGATGGGCGACCCAGTACTTC. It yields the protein CASSQDGGWATQYF.

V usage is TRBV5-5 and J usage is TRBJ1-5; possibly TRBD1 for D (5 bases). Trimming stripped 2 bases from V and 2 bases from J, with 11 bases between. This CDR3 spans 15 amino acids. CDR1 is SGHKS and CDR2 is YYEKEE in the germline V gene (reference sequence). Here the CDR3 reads CASSFRVSGNQPQHF. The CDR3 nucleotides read TGTGCCAGCAGCTTCAGGGTTTCTGGCAATCAGCCCCAGCATTTT.

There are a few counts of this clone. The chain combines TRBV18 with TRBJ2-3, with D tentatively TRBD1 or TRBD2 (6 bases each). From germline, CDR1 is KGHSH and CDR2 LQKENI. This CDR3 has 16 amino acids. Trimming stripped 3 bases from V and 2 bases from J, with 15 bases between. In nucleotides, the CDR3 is TGTGCCAGCTCACCCTTGCAAGGGGGGATCACAGATACGCAGTATTTT. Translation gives CASSPLQGGITDTQYF. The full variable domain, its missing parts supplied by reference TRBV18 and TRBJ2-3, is NAGVMQNPRHLVRRRGQEARLRCSPMKGHSHVYWYRQLPEEGLKFMVYLQKENIIDESGMPKERFSAEFPKEGPSILRIQQVVRGDSAAYFCASSPLQGGITDTQYFGPGTRLTVL.

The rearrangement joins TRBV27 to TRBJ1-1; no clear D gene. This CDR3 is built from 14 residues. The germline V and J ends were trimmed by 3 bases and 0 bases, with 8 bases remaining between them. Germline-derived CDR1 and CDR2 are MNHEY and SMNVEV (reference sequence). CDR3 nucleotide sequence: TGTGCCAGCAGTTTTGGGGTGATGAACACTGAAGCTTTCTTT. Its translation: CASSFGVMNTEAFF.

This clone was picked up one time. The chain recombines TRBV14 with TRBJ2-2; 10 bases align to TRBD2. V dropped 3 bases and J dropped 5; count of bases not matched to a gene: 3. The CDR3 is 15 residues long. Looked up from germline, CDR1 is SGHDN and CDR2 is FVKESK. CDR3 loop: CASSQSSGGTGELFF. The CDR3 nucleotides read TGTGCCAGCAGCCAGTCTAGCGGGGGTACCGGGGAGCTGTTTTTT.

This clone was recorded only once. The DNA of the CDR3 is TGTGCCAGCAGCTTATATGGGACTACTTCGAATGAAAAACTGTTTTTT. This gives the protein CASSLYGTTSNEKLFF. V usage is TRBV11-2 and J usage is TRBJ1-4; D perhaps matches TRBD1 (5 bases). CDR1 SGHAT and CDR2 FQNNGV come from the germline V gene. V lost 2 bases to trimming and J lost 5 bases, with 15 bases between them. This CDR3 contains 16 residues.

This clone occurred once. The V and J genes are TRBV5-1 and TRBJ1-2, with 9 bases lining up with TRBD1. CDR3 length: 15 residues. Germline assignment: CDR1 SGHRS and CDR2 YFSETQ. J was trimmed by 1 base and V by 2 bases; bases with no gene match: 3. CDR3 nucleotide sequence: TGCGCCAGCAGCTTAACGGGACAGGGTAACTATGGCTACACCTTC. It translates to CASSLTGQGNYGYTF. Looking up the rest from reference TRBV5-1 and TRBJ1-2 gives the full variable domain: KAGVTQTPRYLIKTRGQQVTLSCSPISGHRSVSWYQQTPGQGLQFLFEYFSETQRNKGNFPGRFSGRQFSNSRSEMNVSTLELGDSALYLCASSLTGQGNYGYTFGSGTRLTVV.

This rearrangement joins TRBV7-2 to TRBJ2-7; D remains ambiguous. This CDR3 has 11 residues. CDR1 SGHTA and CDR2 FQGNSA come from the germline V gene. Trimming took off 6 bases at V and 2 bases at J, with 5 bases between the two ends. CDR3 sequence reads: CASRTTYEQYF. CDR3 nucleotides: TGTGCCAGCAGGACAACCTACGAGCAGTACTTC.

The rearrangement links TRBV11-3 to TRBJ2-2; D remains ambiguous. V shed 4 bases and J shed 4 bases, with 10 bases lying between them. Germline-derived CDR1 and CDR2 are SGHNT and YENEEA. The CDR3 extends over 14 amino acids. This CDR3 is CASSSYKGTGELFF. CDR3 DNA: TGTGCCAGCAGCTCCTACAAGGGCACCGGGGAGCTGTTTTTT.

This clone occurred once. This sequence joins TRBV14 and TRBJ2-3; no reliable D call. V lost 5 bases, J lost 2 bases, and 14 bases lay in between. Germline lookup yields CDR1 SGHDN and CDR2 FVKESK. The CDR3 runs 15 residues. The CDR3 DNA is TGTGCCAGCAGCTCACCGACTGGATTCACAGATACGCAGTATTTT. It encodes CASSSPTGFTDTQYF.

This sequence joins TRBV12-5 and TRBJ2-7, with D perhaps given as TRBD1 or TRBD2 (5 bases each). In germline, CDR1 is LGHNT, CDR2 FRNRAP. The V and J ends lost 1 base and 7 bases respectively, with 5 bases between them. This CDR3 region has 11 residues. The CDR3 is CASGLGGEQYF. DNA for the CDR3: TGTGCTAGTGGTTTGGGGGGGGAGCAGTACTTC. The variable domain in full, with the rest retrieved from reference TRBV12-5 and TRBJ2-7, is DARVTQTPRHKVTEMGQEVTMRCQPILGHNTVFWYRQTMMQGLELLAYFRNRAPLDDSGMPKDRFSAEMPDATLATLKIQPSEPRDSAVYFCASGLGGEQYFGPGTRLTVT.

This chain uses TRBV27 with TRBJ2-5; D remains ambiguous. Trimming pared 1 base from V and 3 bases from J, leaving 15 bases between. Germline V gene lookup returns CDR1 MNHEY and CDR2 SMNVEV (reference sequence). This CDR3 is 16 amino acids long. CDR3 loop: CASSLWPGLTKETQYF. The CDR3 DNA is TGTGCCAGCAGTTTATGGCCGGGTCTTACTAAAGAGACCCAGTACTTC.

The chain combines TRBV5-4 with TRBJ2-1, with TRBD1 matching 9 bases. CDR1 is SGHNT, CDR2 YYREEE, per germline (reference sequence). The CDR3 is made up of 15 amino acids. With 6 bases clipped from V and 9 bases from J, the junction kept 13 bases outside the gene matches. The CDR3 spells CASNSRGQGIGEQFF. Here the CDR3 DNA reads TGTGCCAGCAACTCTAGGGGACAGGGCATCGGTGAGCAGTTCTTC.

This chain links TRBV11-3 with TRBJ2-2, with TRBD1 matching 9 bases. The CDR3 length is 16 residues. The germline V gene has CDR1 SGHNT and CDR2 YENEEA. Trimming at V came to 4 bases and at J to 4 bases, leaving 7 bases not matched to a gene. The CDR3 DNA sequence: TGTGCCAGCAGCTCAAACAGGGGGCTCGTCACCGGGGAGCTGTTTTTT. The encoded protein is CASSSNRGLVTGELFF.

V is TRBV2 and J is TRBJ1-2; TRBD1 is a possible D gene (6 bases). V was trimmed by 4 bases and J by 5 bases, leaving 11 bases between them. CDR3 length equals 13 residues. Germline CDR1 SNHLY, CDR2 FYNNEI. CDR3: CASSATGGYGYTF. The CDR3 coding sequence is TGTGCCAGCAGTGCGACAGGAGGTTATGGCTACACCTTC.

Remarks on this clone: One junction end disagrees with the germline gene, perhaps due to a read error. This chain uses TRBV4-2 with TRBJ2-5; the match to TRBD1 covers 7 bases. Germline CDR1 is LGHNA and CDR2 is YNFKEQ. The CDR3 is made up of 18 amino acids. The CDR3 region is CASSQGPPRGLRGETQYF. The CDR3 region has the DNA TGTGCCAGCAGCCAAGGTCCCCCGAGGGGGCTGAGAGGGGAGACCCAATACTTC.

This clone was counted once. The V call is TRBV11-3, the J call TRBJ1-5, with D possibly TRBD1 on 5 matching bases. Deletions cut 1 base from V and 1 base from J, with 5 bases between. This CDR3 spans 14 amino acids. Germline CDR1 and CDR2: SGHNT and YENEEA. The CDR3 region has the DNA TGTGCCAGCAGCTTAGGGGACAGCAATCAGCCCCAGCATTTT. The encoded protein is CASSLGDSNQPQHF. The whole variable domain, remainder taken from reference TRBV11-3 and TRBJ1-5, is EAGVVQSPRYKIIEKKQPVAFWCNPISGHNTLYWYLQNLGQGPELLIRYENEEAVDDSQLPKDRFSAERLKGVDSTLKIQPAELGDSAVYLCASSLGDSNQPQHFGDGTRLSIL.

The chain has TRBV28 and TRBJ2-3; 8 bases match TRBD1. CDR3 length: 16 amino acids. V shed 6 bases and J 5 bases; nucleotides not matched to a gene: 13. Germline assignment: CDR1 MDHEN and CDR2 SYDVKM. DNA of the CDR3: TGTGCCAGCAGCGCTTCGGGGACAGGCATGCAAGATACGCAGTATTTT. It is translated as CASSASGTGMQDTQYF. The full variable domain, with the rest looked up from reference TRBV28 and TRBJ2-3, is DVKVTQSSRYLVKRTGEKVFLECVQDMDHENMFWYRQDPGLGLRLIYFSYDVKMKEKGDIPEGYSVSREKKERFSLILESASTNQTSMYLCASSASGTGMQDTQYFGPGTRLTVL.

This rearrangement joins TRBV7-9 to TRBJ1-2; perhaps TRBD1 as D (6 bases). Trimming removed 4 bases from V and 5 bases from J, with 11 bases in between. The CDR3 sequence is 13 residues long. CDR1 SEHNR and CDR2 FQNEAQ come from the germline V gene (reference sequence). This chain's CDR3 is CASSSGQLYGYTF. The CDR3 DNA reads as TGTGCCAGCAGCTCTGGACAGCTTTATGGCTACACCTTC.

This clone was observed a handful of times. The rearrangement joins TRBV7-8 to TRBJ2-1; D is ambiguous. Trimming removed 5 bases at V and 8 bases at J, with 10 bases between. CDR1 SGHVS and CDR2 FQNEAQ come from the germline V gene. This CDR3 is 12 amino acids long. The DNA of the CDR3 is TGTGCCAGCAGCCCCCTAATTGATGAGCAGTTCTTC. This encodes CASSPLIDEQFF.

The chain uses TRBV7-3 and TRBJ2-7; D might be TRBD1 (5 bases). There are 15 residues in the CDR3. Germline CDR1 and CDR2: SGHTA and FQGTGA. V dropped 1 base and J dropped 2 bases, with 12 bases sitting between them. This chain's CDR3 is CASSLMAGLTYEQYF. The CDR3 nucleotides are TGTGCCAGCAGCTTAATGGCAGGGCTCACCTACGAGCAGTACTTC.